Presented here are 17 T cell receptor beta chains from one specimen sequenced in a study of blood T cell repertoires in COVID-19. Data came from immunoSEQ multiplex PCR; TCRdb stores just in-frame clones and leaves some out. The sample shows fewer than 300,000 clones, roughly nine tenths of them seen only once. Specimen: peripheral blood. The receptors shown here come from a woman under 40 with COVID-19, enrolled during active disease.

The chain is built from TRBV7-2 and TRBJ1-2; 9 bases are a match to TRBD1. Germline assignment: CDR1 SGHTA and CDR2 FQGNSA. Trimming removed 6 bases from V and 4 bases from J; junction bases left unmatched: 6. CDR3 length: 14 amino acids. The CDR3 reads CASSDRGTSYGYTF. CDR3 nucleotide sequence: TGTGCCAGCAGTGACAGGGGGACGAGCTATGGCTACACCTTC.

The rearrangement joins TRBV5-1 to TRBJ2-7; the D is unclear. Between the trimmed V and J ends, which lost 9 bases and 3 bases, there was a span of 16 bases. The germline V gene encodes CDR1 SGHRS and CDR2 YFSETQ. This CDR3 region has 13 residues. The CDR3 sequence: CANRRVVRYEQYF. CDR3 DNA sequence: TGCGCCAACCGACGGGTTGTTCGCTACGAGCAGTACTTC.

This chain joins TRBV6-4 and TRBJ2-1, with 10 bases matching TRBD1. This CDR3 has 14 amino acids. V trimming: 2 bases; J trimming: 8 bases; junction bases outside the gene matches: 3. Per germline, CDR1 MRHNA and CDR2 SNTAGT. The CDR3 here is CASSDPGTGDEQFF. The CDR3 nucleotides are TGTGCCAGCAGTGACCCTGGGACAGGGGATGAGCAGTTCTTC.

The chain links TRBV19 to TRBJ2-2, with 7 bases that match TRBD1. CDR3 length equals 14 residues. V lost 6 bases to trimming and J lost 0 bases; unmatched junction nucleotides: 1. Germline V gene data show CDR1 as LNHDA and CDR2 as SQIVND (reference sequence). In DNA, the CDR3 is TGTGCCAGTAGGGGGACAGCGAACACCGGGGAGCTGTTTTTT. Translated: CASRGTANTGELFF.

This chain uses TRBV15 with TRBJ1-4, with D perhaps TRBD1 (6 bases). The germline V gene encodes CDR1 LNHNV and CDR2 YYDKDF (reference sequence). Trimming removed 0 bases at V and 3 bases at J, with 8 bases between. CDR3 length: 15 residues. The CDR3 DNA sequence: TGTGCCACCAGCAGAGAGGGGGGGCCTAATGAAAAACTGTTTTTT. Amino acids: CATSREGGPNEKLFF.

The J gene is TRBJ2-1, the V gene TRBV4-2; tentatively, D is TRBD1 (6 bases). The CDR3 contains 15 residues. V lost 0 bases to trimming and J lost 8 bases, with 14 bases between them. Germline CDR1 is LGHNA and CDR2 is YNFKEQ. The CDR3 here is CASSQDPGPGDEQFF. The CDR3, as DNA: TGTGCCAGCAGCCAAGATCCAGGGCCAGGGGATGAGCAGTTCTTC.

Notes on this clone: In the same sample, other DNA sequences code for this CDR3. This chain joins TRBV7-9 and TRBJ1-1; D is unclear. The germline V gene has CDR1 SEHNR and CDR2 FQNEAQ (reference sequence). Trimming left V 1 base short and J 2 bases short, with 5 bases between. CDR3 length: 13 residues. The CDR3 DNA reads as TGTGCCAGCAGCTTAGACACCAACACTGAAGCTTTCTTT. It encodes CASSLDTNTEAFF.

The rearrangement links TRBV7-9 to TRBJ1-2; D perhaps matches TRBD1 (5 bases). The CDR3 extends over 14 amino acids. CDR1 and CDR2 (germline): SEHNR, FQNEAQ (reference sequence). V lost 1 base and J lost 4, with 10 bases in between. For the CDR3, the DNA is TGTGCCAGCAGCTTAGTTCAGGGAGGCTATGGCTACACCTTC. Amino acid sequence: CASSLVQGGYGYTF.

This chain uses TRBV18 with TRBJ1-1; D not certain. Trimming pared 6 bases from V and 1 base from J, leaving 6 bases between. The germline CDR1 and CDR2 sequences are KGHSH and LQKENI. The CDR3 runs 12 residues. This CDR3 is CASSLPNTEAFF. Here the CDR3 DNA reads TGTGCCAGCTCTCTTCCGAACACTGAAGCTTTCTTT.

The rearrangement joins TRBV4-1 to TRBJ1-4; the D gene is possibly TRBD1 (5 bases). The V and J ends lost 3 bases and 2 bases respectively, with 16 bases between them. Germline V lookup: CDR1 MGHRA, CDR2 YSYEKL. The CDR3 loop spans 17 amino acids. The CDR3 reads CASSHRKGAGTNEKLFF. CDR3 in DNA: TGCGCCAGCAGCCATAGGAAGGGCGCAGGGACTAATGAAAAACTGTTTTTT.

This chain joins TRBV27 and TRBJ2-1; a weak D match, TRBD1 (5 bases). From germline, CDR1 is MNHEY and CDR2 SMNVEV (reference sequence). The CDR3 has 17 residues. Deletions cut 6 bases from V and 0 bases from J, with 18 bases between. The CDR3 DNA follows: TGTGCCAGCAGGAACCCAAAAGGTAGGGGCTCCTACAATGAGCAGTTCTTC. Protein: CASRNPKGRGSYNEQFF.

The V call is TRBV7-9, the J call TRBJ2-1; TRBD2 matches 7 bases. Per germline, CDR1 SEHNR and CDR2 FQNEAQ (reference sequence). The V gene end was trimmed by 5 bases and the J gene end by 2 bases; junction bases not matched to a gene: 9. The CDR3 length is 16 residues. The CDR3 DNA is TGTGCCAGCAGCCCGCCCCTTGGACTAGCCTACAATGAGCAGTTCTTC. It is translated as CASSPPLGLAYNEQFF.

The chain employs TRBV20-1 and TRBJ2-3, with TRBD2 as a possible D gene (5 bases). CDR3 length equals 11 residues. The V end lost 7 bases, the J end lost 9 bases, and 14 bases lay between the germline ends. Germline loops: CDR1 DFQATT, CDR2 SNEGSKA (reference sequence). CDR3 sequence: CSVPRRVTQYF. The CDR3 DNA reads TGCAGTGTCCCTCGGCGGGTAACGCAGTATTTT.

This chain links TRBV3-1 (or the pseudogene TRBV3-2) with TRBJ1-1; D uncertain. Between the trimmed V and J ends, which lost 0 bases and 1 base, there was a span of 6 bases. Germline V lookup: CDR1 LGHDT, CDR2 YNNKEL (reference sequence). The CDR3 runs 14 residues. The CDR3: CASSQDASNTEAFF. CDR3 in DNA: TGTGCCAGCAGCCAAGACGCGTCGAACACTGAAGCTTTCTTT.

V and J are TRBV2 and TRBJ1-4; no clear D. The V end lost 4 bases, the J end lost 0 bases, and 15 bases lay between the germline ends. The V gene's germline CDR1 is SNHLY and CDR2 FYNNEI. The CDR3 runs 17 residues. The DNA for the CDR3 is TGTGCCAGCAGTGGAAGCCGTCGGGTCGCAACTAATGAAAAACTGTTTTTT. Translating gives CASSGSRRVATNEKLFF.

This chain connects TRBV12-3 or TRBV12-4 to TRBJ2-5; 7 bases agree with TRBD2. This CDR3 is 12 amino acids long. V was clipped by 8 bases and J by 7 bases; unmatched bases: 7. CDR3 sequence reads: CASCRSGGTQYF. The CDR3 bases are TGTGCCAGCTGCCGTTCGGGGGGGACCCAGTACTTC.

This chain links TRBV9 with TRBJ1-1; TRBD1 matches 9 bases. The CDR3 has 15 amino acids. With V trimmed by 4 bases and J by 3 bases, 7 bases remained unmatched. Looked up from germline, CDR1 is SGDLS and CDR2 is YYNGEE. The CDR3 DNA sequence: TGTGCCAGCAGCTTCGGGGACAGGGAGGACACTGAAGCTTTCTTT. Residues: CASSFGDREDTEAFF.